This is a list of T cell receptor beta chains from one sample in a study of control samples from healthy donors and cancer patients. Profiling relied on immunoSEQ multiplex PCR, and the TCRdb table lists in-frame clones only, not all of them. In the table there are 100,000 to 150,000 clones, about 93% of which are singletons. The sequenced sample consisted of PBMCs. These receptors all come from a man aged 45-60 years with head and neck cancer. Each CDR3 is given with its conserved first and last residue. A D gene is named only where the DNA matches it firmly. Part of the rows lack a size; the others show once, few, many or a class for expanded clones.

.	TRBV11-3	.	TRBJ2-7	TGTGCCAGCAGCCTAGGGGGGGGGCCCGCCTACGAGCAGTACTTC	CASSLGGGPAYEQYF
.	TRBV4-1	.	TRBJ1-1	TGCGCCAGCAGCCAAGGGGCTATGAACACTGAAGCTTTCTTT	CASSQGAMNTEAFF
once	TRBV19	.	TRBJ1-2	TGTGCCAGTAGTGGACTATCCCCCGGTGGATATGGCTACACCTTC	CASSGLSPGGYGYTF
few	TRBV6-5	TRBD2	TRBJ2-1	TGTGCCAGCACCGGGATAGCGGGAAACTACAATGAGCAGTTCTTC	CASTGIAGNYNEQFF
.	TRBV24-1	.	TRBJ1-2	TGTGCCACCAGTGATCGGGGGGCAGGACGAGCTTCTAACTATGGCTACACCTTC	CATSDRGAGRASNYGYTF
.	TRBV7-9	TRBD2	TRBJ2-1	TGTGCCAGCAGCTTAGAAGCGGGGGGTTCTTCCGACAATGAGCAGTTCTTC	CASSLEAGGSSDNEQFF
.	TRBV4-2	.	TRBJ2-5	TGTGCCAGCAGCCCGGACACTCCGTTCGGAGAGACCCAGTACTTC	CASSPDTPFGETQYF
.	TRBV6-5	.	TRBJ2-7	TGTGCCAGCAGTCTGACCGACAGGGCGGGGGAGCAGTACTTC	CASSLTDRAGEQYF
.	TRBV6-5	.	TRBJ2-7	TGTGCCAGCAGTTCGGGACATCAACCCCCCTACGAGCAGTACTTC	CASSSGHQPPYEQYF
.	TRBV23-1	.	TRBJ2-2	TGCGCCAGCAGTCATCTCCACCATAAAAATAAAACCGGGGAGCTGTTTTTT	CASSHLHHKNKTGELFF
.	TRBV28	.	TRBJ1-5	TGTGCCAGCAGTTCAAAACCCACTCAGGGGCGCAATCAGCCCCAGCATTTT	CASSSKPTQGRNQPQHF
.	TRBV6-2/TRBV6-3	.	TRBJ1-2	TGTGCCAGCAGTTACTCGGGGCAGTATGGCTACACCTTC	CASSYSGQYGYTF
.	TRBV6-2/TRBV6-3	TRBD2	TRBJ2-1	TGTGCCAGCAGTCCCCAAACTACTAGCGGGGTGGCGCAGTTCTTC	CASSPQTTSGVAQFF
.	TRBV9	TRBD2	TRBJ2-3	TGTGCCAGCAGCGTGAGCGGGGGGAGAGACACGCAGTATTTT	CASSVSGGRDTQYF
.	TRBV9	.	TRBJ2-2	TGTGCCAGCAGCGTAGACTATCCCGAGAACACCGGGGAGCTGTTTTTT	CASSVDYPENTGELFF
.	TRBV5-1	TRBD1	TRBJ1-2	TGCGCCAGCAGCTTGGGTGACAGGGGGCGCGTCTATGGCTACACCTTC	CASSLGDRGRVYGYTF
.	TRBV15	TRBD1	TRBJ1-6	TGTGCCACCAGCGTCCGGGACAGGGGCAGGGCACCCCTCCACTTT	CATSVRDRGRAPLHF
.	TRBV6-5	TRBD1	TRBJ2-5	TGTGCCAGCAGTTTTGGACAGGCGAGAGAGACCCAGTACTTC	CASSFGQARETQYF
.	TRBV3-1/TRBV3-2	TRBD1	TRBJ1-6	TGTGCCAGCAGCGCGACCCCCGGGACAGGGGGGAATTCACCCCTCCACTTT	CASSATPGTGGNSPLHF
.	TRBV4-3	.	TRBJ2-4	TGCGCCAGCAGCCAAGAGGCAGGTCTAGCCAAAAACATTCAGTACTTC	CASSQEAGLAKNIQYF
.	TRBV29-1	TRBD1	TRBJ2-7	TGCAGCGTCCCCGGGACAGGGGGTTACGAGCAGTACTTC	CSVPGTGGYEQYF
.	TRBV6-2/TRBV6-3	.	TRBJ2-1	TGTGCCAGCAGCCCTGACTTCTCCTACAATGAGCAGTTCTTC	CASSPDFSYNEQFF
.	TRBV11-2	.	TRBJ1-1	TGTGCCAGCAGCTTAGGTTCCGTGCGGAACACTGAAGCTTTCTTT	CASSLGSVRNTEAFF
.	TRBV6-6	TRBD1	TRBJ2-7	TGTGCCAGCAGTTTCGGTACCGGACAGGGCTACGAGCAGTACTTC	CASSFGTGQGYEQYF
.	TRBV5-1	.	TRBJ2-5	TGCGCCAGCAACCTAGGGGGGCGAATTTTACTTGGAGAGACCCAGTACTTC	CASNLGGRILLGETQYF
.	TRBV5-4	.	TRBJ2-4	TGTGCCAGCAGCCCCATTGGAGGGGGAGCCAAAAACATTCAGTACTTC	CASSPIGGGAKNIQYF
.	TRBV12-3/TRBV12-4	.	TRBJ2-7	TGTGCCAGCAGTTTCCGGGACACCTACGAGCAGTACTTC	CASSFRDTYEQYF
.	TRBV6-5	.	TRBJ1-3	TGTGCCAGCAGCTTAAAGGGGGTTTCAGGAAACACCATATATTTT	CASSLKGVSGNTIYF
.	TRBV6-5	.	TRBJ2-3	TGTGCCAGCAGTTTAAAGGACAGCAACACAGATACGCAGTATTTT	CASSLKDSNTDTQYF
.	TRBV30	.	TRBJ1-6	TGTGCCTGGAGGGTAGGTGGGGGCCATAATTCACCCCTCCACTTT	CAWRVGGGHNSPLHF
.	TRBV9	.	TRBJ2-3	TGTGCCAGCAGCCCCCAGGAGCGGACCCGCACAGATACGCAGTATTTT	CASSPQERTRTDTQYF
.	TRBV5-6	TRBD2	TRBJ2-1	TGTGGCCGGGGGGTCGCCAACAATGAGCAGTTCTTC	CGRGVANNEQFF
.	TRBV19	TRBD2	TRBJ2-1	TGTGCCAGTAGTCCGGGGGGGAGCTCCTACAATGAGCAGTTCTTC	CASSPGGSSYNEQFF
.	TRBV4-3	TRBD2	TRBJ2-5	TGCGCCAGCAGCCAATCGGGACTAGCAGTAGAGACCCAGTACTTC	CASSQSGLAVETQYF
.	TRBV6-1	.	TRBJ1-2	TGTGCCAGCAGTGAACGGGTAGGGCTACTATATGGCTACACCTTC	CASSERVGLLYGYTF
.	TRBV7-9	TRBD1	TRBJ1-2	TGTGCCAGCACCTCAAGACAGGGGGCGATTGATGGCTACACCTTC	CASTSRQGAIDGYTF
.	TRBV19	.	TRBJ1-2	TGTGCCAGTTGGCGCCAGGACCGAGACTATGGCTACACCTTC	CASWRQDRDYGYTF